This T cell receptor beta chain is from a study of blood T cell repertoires in COVID-19. Whole-study context: Acute and convalescent COVID-19 samples came from the United States, Italy and Spain.

As processed by the authors: Estimation of nucleated cell counts was performed using reference gene primer amplification. Sequenced by immunoSEQ multiplex PCR; TCRdb stores in-frame clones only, minus some. For V, J and clone size, that table is used; D and trimming come from the DNA. The repertoire holds about 15,000 clones, with roughly 90% as singletons. This CDR3 has 16 residues. Germline values: CDR1 KGHSH, CDR2 LQKENI. V was clipped by 5 bases and J by 4 bases; unmatched bases: 13. The material sequenced was peripheral blood. This sequence was found in a human donor in a cohort sampled during active COVID-19. This chain joins TRBV18 and TRBJ1-2; 7 bases fit TRBD1. CDR3 nucleotides: TGTGCCAGCTCAGCGTCTCCCCCAGGGGGTACCTATGGCTACACCTTC. Encoded protein: CASSASPPGGTYGYTF.